This T cell receptor (beta chain) was captured in a study of CD8 T cells in Susac syndrome. Germline CDR1 SGHTA, CDR2 FQGTGA. V was shortened by 2 bases and J by 10 bases, with 9 bases between the two germline ends. CDR3 length: 13 amino acids. RNA amounts of about 0.5 to 1 ug underwent reverse transcription with random hexamers. TCRdb itself ran the immunoSEQ multiplex PCR reads through MiXCR, one entry per CDR3 protein. The repertoire holds some 96,000 distinct CDR3 sequences, with 95% as singletons. This chain uses TRBV7-3 with TRBJ1-6; D gene unclear. The TCR originated in a human donor with Susac syndrome. Sample: CD8+ T cells from PBMCs. The CDR3 loop reads CASSLSDTSPLHF. In nucleotides, the CDR3 is TGTGCCAGCAGCTTATCCGATACCTCACCCCTCCACTTT.